The clone carrying this T cell receptor beta chain was detected many times. Its antigen remains unidentified. Unmatched junction bases numbered 10, after V lost 7 bases and J lost 3 bases. Germline loops: CDR1 LNHNV, CDR2 YYDKDF (reference sequence). The CDR3 totals 16 residues. This sample is part of a study of molecular identifiers for immune sequencing clone quantification. General study results and limits: Jurkat TCR RNA from one cell was spiked into about a million naive cells, and it was reportedly detectable there. Barcode-sharing identical TCR molecules could underestimate highly expanded clone sizes.

TCRdb reprocessed the PCR reads via MiXCR and lists one record per CDR3 protein. The sample lists approximately 500,000 distinct CDR3 sequences, approximately 25% seen once, with around 0.78% in the top ten. The receptor's source is a human donor in good health. Some libraries in this study had Jurkat cell RNA spiked in. This sequence joins TRBV15 and TRBJ2-1; 9 nucleotides line up with TRBD2. The sample consisted of naive CD8+ T cells from blood, with Jurkat cell RNA spiked in. The sample's subset: FACS-sorted CD8+CD4-CCR7+CD45RA+ naive T cells. In DNA form, the CDR3 reads TGTGCCACCACTCAAGGACTAGCGCAATTCTACAATGAGCAGTTCTTC. This codes for CATTQGLAQFYNEQFF.